The text below deals with one T cell receptor beta chain. The record originates from a study of blood T cell repertoires in COVID-19. Profiling relied on immunoSEQ multiplex PCR, and the TCRdb table lists in-frame clones only, not all of them. The sample contains approximately 240,000 clones, about 80% of which appear only once. CDR1 and CDR2 from the germline V gene are DFQATT and SNEGSKA (reference sequence). CDR3 length: 15 residues. Trimming took off 3 bases at V and 4 bases at J, with 16 bases between the two ends. The receptor was derived from a woman aged 80 or over with active or convalescent COVID-19. Sequencing used peripheral blood. V gene TRBV20-1 combines with J gene TRBJ1-5, with D perhaps TRBD1 (5 bases). This CDR3 is CSASTGGQGNQPQHF. CDR3 sequence (DNA): TGCAGTGCTAGTACGGGGGGTCAGGGAAATCAGCCCCAGCATTTT.